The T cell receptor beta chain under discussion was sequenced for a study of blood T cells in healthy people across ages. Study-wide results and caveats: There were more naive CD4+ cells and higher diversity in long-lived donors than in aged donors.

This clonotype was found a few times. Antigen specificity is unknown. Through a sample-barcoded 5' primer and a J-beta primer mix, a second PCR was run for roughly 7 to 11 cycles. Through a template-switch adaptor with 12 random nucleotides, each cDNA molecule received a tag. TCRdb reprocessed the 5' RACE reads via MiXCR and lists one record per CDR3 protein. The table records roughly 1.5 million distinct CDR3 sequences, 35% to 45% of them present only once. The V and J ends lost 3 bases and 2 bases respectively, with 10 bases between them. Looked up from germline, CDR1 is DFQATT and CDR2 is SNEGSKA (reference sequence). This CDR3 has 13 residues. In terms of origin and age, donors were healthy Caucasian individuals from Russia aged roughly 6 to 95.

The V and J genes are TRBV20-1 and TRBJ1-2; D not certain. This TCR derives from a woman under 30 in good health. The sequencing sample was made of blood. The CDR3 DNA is TGCAGTGCTAGGAGCGGCAGCAACTATGGCTACACCTTC. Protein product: CSARSGSNYGYTF.